Listed below are T cell receptor beta chains from one sample, sequenced in a study of T cells after yellow fever vaccination. One entry per CDR3 protein, called by TCRdb with MiXCR from the 5' RACE reads. The sample yields under 150,000 distinct CDR3 sequences, roughly 8% seen once. This specimen consisted of CD4+ T cells sorted from PBMCs, obtained 5 days after the yellow fever booster vaccination. All receptors derive from a young man who received the YFV17D yellow fever vaccine. CDR3s include the opening cysteine and the closing phenylalanine or tryptophan. The D gene is left open where the match is weak. Clone size is stated in some rows and not others, as once, few, many or a class when expanded.

d_gene: -
j_gene: TRBJ1-5
v_gene: TRBV10-3
abundance: many
CDR3aa: CAISESFAGNSNQPQHF
CDR3nt: TGTGCCATCAGTGAGTCGTTTGCGGGGAATAGCAATCAGCCCCAGCATTTT

d_gene: TRBD2
j_gene: TRBJ2-1
v_gene: TRBV5-1
abundance: many
CDR3aa: CASSLGGLAVYNEQFF
CDR3nt: TGCGCCAGCAGCTTGGGCGGACTAGCGGTTTACAATGAGCAGTTCTTC

d_gene: -
j_gene: TRBJ1-5
v_gene: TRBV20-1
abundance: many
CDR3aa: CSVSSQPQHF
CDR3nt: TGCAGTGTGTCGTCTCAGCCCCAGCATTTT

d_gene: TRBD2
j_gene: TRBJ2-2
v_gene: TRBV10-3
abundance: -
CDR3aa: CTFSRLAGGGLNTGELFF
CDR3nt: TGTACCTTCAGTAGACTAGCGGGAGGGGGGTTGAACACCGGGGAGCTGTTTTTT

d_gene: -
j_gene: TRBJ2-2
v_gene: TRBV7-2
abundance: many
CDR3aa: CASSPPGSTGELFF
CDR3nt: TGTGCCAGCAGCCCCCCGGGGAGCACCGGGGAGCTGTTTTTT

d_gene: -
j_gene: TRBJ2-7
v_gene: TRBV5-1
abundance: many
CDR3aa: CASSLERDREQYF
CDR3nt: TGCGCCAGCAGCCTGGAGCGCGACCGCGAGCAGTACTTC

d_gene: TRBD2
j_gene: TRBJ2-1
v_gene: TRBV5-6
abundance: many
CDR3aa: CASSYRTRSSYNEQFF
CDR3nt: TGTGCCAGCAGCTACCGGACTAGAAGCTCCTACAATGAGCAGTTCTTC

d_gene: -
j_gene: TRBJ1-1
v_gene: TRBV5-1
abundance: many
CDR3aa: CASSFGDTAEAFF
CDR3nt: TGCGCCAGCAGCTTTGGGGATACCGCTGAAGCTTTCTTT

d_gene: -
j_gene: TRBJ2-3
v_gene: TRBV20-1
abundance: -
CDR3aa: CSARRAANTDTQYF
CDR3nt: TGCAGTGCTAGAAGGGCAGCAAACACAGATACGCAGTATTTT

d_gene: TRBD2
j_gene: TRBJ2-7
v_gene: TRBV12-3/TRBV12-4
abundance: many
CDR3aa: CASRWTSGTSAGGEQYF
CDR3nt: TGTGCCAGCAGGTGGACTAGCGGGACGTCCGCCGGTGGCGAGCAGTACTTC

d_gene: -
j_gene: TRBJ2-1
v_gene: TRBV29-1
abundance: many
CDR3aa: CSVGSSVEQFF
CDR3nt: TGCAGCGTTGGCTCTAGCGTCGAGCAGTTCTTC

d_gene: -
j_gene: TRBJ2-2
v_gene: TRBV5-1
abundance: many
CDR3aa: CASSRMGAGELFF
CDR3nt: TGCGCCAGCAGCCGCATGGGAGCCGGGGAGCTGTTTTTT

d_gene: TRBD2
j_gene: TRBJ2-3
v_gene: TRBV6-2/TRBV6-3
abundance: many
CDR3aa: CAVRTSGRQDTQYF
CDR3nt: TGTGCCGTCAGGACTAGCGGGAGACAAGATACGCAGTATTTT

d_gene: TRBD2
j_gene: TRBJ2-1
v_gene: TRBV20-1
abundance: few
CDR3aa: CSAVSGLAEHSYNEQFF
CDR3nt: TGCAGTGCTGTGAGCGGGCTAGCGGAACATTCCTACAATGAGCAGTTCTTC

d_gene: -
j_gene: TRBJ1-5
v_gene: TRBV10-3
abundance: many
CDR3aa: CAIRGQSNQPQHF
CDR3nt: TGTGCCATCAGAGGACAAAGCAATCAGCCCCAGCATTTT

d_gene: TRBD1
j_gene: TRBJ2-2
v_gene: TRBV24-1
abundance: -
CDR3aa: CATCDSKVRDRVVLNTGELFF
CDR3nt: TGTGCCACCTGTGATTCAAAAGTCCGGGACAGGGTTGTTTTGAACACCGGGGAGCTGTTTTTT

d_gene: -
j_gene: TRBJ2-3
v_gene: TRBV20-1
abundance: few
CDR3aa: CSARLRKASTDTQYF
CDR3nt: TGCAGTGCTAGACTGCGGAAAGCTAGCACAGATACGCAGTATTTT

d_gene: -
j_gene: TRBJ1-6
v_gene: TRBV7-9
abundance: many
CDR3aa: CASTLGAGDLSPLHF
CDR3nt: TGTGCCAGCACCCTGGGGGCAGGGGATTTGTCACCCCTCCACTTT

d_gene: -
j_gene: TRBJ2-2
v_gene: TRBV7-9
abundance: many
CDR3aa: CASSLLSTGELFF
CDR3nt: TGTGCCAGCAGCTTATTGAGCACCGGGGAGCTGTTTTTT

d_gene: -
j_gene: TRBJ2-1
v_gene: TRBV29-1
abundance: many
CDR3aa: CSVGTQTYNEQFF
CDR3nt: TGCAGCGTTGGGACCCAGACGTACAATGAGCAGTTCTTC

d_gene: -
j_gene: TRBJ2-1
v_gene: TRBV12-3/TRBV12-4
abundance: many
CDR3aa: CASSFTWSPSNEQFF
CDR3nt: TGTGCCAGCAGTTTTACCTGGTCGCCCTCGAATGAGCAGTTCTTC

d_gene: TRBD2
j_gene: TRBJ2-2
v_gene: TRBV29-1
abundance: few
CDR3aa: CSVTTSGRVRGGELFF
CDR3nt: TGCAGCGTAACGACTAGCGGGAGGGTAAGGGGCGGGGAGCTGTTTTTT

d_gene: -
j_gene: TRBJ2-4
v_gene: TRBV12-3/TRBV12-4
abundance: many
CDR3aa: CASSLVAKNIQYF
CDR3nt: TGTGCCAGCAGTTTGGTGGCCAAAAACATTCAGTACTTC

d_gene: TRBD1
j_gene: TRBJ2-7
v_gene: TRBV18
abundance: many
CDR3aa: CASSTTGHLYEQYF
CDR3nt: TGTGCCAGCTCCACGACAGGGCACCTCTACGAGCAGTACTTC

d_gene: -
j_gene: TRBJ1-5
v_gene: TRBV6-5
abundance: -
CDR3aa: CASGRAHNQPQHF
CDR3nt: TGTGCCAGCGGCAGGGCCCACAATCAGCCCCAGCATTTT

d_gene: -
j_gene: TRBJ2-3
v_gene: TRBV6-1
abundance: many
CDR3aa: CATYPTAADTQYF
CDR3nt: TGTGCCACCTACCCAACGGCAGCAGATACGCAGTATTTT

d_gene: -
j_gene: TRBJ2-5
v_gene: TRBV5-4
abundance: many
CDR3aa: CASSRLRETQYF
CDR3nt: TGTGCCAGCAGTCGTCTTAGGGAGACCCAGTACTTC

d_gene: -
j_gene: TRBJ2-7
v_gene: TRBV21-1
abundance: many
CDR3aa: CASSKPRNRGYEQYF
CDR3nt: TGTGCCAGCAGCAAACCCCGCAACAGGGGGTACGAGCAGTACTTC

d_gene: TRBD1
j_gene: TRBJ2-5
v_gene: TRBV20-1
abundance: -
CDR3aa: CSFRGQGHGSRETQYF
CDR3nt: TGCAGCTTTAGGGGACAGGGCCATGGCTCAAGAGAGACCCAGTACTTC